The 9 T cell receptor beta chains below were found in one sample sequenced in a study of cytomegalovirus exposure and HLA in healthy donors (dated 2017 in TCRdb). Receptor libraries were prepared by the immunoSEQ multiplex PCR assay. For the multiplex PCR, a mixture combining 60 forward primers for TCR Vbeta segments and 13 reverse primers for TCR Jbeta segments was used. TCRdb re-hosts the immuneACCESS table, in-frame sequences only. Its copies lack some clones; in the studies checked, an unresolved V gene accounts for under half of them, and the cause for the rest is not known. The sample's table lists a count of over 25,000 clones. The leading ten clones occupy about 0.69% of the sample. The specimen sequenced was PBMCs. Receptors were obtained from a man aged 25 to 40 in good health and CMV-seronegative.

CDR3 sequence reads: CASSSPGQGLHEQYF. CDR3 in DNA: TGTGCCAGCAGCTCGCCGGGACAGGGGCTCCACGAGCAGTACTTC. This rearrangement joins TRBV7-8 to TRBJ2-7; TRBD1 agrees at 10 bases. There are 15 residues in the CDR3. Germline trimming cut 4 bases from V and 5 bases from J; bases unmatched to any gene: 8. Germline V CDR1 and CDR2: SGHVS, FQNEAQ.

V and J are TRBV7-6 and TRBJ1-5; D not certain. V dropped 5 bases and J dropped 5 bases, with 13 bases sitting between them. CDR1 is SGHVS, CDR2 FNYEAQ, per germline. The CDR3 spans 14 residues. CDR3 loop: CASSPSWSDQPQHF. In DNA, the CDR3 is TGTGCCAGCAGCCCTAGTTGGTCCGATCAGCCCCAGCATTTT. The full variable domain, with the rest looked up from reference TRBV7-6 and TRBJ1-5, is GAGVSQSPRYKVTKRGQDVALRCDPISGHVSLYWYRQALGQGPEFLTYFNYEAQQDKSGLPNDRFSAERPEGSISTLTIQRTEQRDSAMYRCASSPSWSDQPQHFGDGTRLSIL.

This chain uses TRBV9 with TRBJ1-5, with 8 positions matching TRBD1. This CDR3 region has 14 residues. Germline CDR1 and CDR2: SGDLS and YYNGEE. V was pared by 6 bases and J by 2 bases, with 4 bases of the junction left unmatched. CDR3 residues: CASNQGAGNQPQHF. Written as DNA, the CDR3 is TGTGCCAGCAACCAGGGGGCCGGCAATCAGCCCCAGCATTTT. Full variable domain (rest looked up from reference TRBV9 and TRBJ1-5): DSGVTQTPKHLITATGQRVTLRCSPRSGDLSVYWYQQSLDQGLQFLIQYYNGEERAKGNILERFSAQQFPDLHSELNLSSLELGDSALYFCASNQGAGNQPQHFGDGTRLSIL.

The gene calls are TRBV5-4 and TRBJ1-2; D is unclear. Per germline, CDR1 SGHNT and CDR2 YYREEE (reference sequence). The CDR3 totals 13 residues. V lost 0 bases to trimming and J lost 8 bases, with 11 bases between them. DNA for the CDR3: TGTGCCAGCAGCTTGGGGTCCCGAGAAGGCTACACCTTC. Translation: CASSLGSREGYTF.

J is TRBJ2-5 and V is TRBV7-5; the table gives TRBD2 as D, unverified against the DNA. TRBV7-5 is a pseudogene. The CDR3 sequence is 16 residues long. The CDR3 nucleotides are TGTGCCAGAAGCCTGAGGACTAGCGTCCTCCGAGAGACCCAGTACTTC. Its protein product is CARSLRTSVLRETQYF.

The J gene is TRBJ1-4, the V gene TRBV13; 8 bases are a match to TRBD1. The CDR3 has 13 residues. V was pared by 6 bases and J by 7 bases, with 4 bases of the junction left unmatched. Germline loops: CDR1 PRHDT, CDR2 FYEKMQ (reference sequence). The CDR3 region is CASSFGQGEKLFF. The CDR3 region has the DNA TGTGCCAGCAGTTTTGGACAGGGTGAAAAACTGTTTTTT.

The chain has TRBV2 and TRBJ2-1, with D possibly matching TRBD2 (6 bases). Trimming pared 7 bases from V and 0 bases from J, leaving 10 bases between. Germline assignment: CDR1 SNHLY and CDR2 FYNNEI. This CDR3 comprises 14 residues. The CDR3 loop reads CASTRESSYNEQFF. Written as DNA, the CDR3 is TGTGCCAGCACTCGGGAGAGCTCCTACAATGAGCAGTTCTTC.

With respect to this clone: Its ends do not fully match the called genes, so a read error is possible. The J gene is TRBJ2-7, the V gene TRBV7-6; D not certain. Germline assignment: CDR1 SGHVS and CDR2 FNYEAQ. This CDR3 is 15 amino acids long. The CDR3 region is CASSLVGGASHEQYF. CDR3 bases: TGTGCCAGCAGCTTAGTTGGCGGAGCCTCCCACGAGCAGTACTTC.

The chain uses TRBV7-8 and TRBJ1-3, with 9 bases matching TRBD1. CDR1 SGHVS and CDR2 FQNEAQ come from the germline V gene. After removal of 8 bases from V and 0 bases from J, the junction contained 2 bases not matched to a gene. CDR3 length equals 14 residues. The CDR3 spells CASSDRGSGNTIYF. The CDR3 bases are TGTGCCAGCTCGGACAGGGGCTCTGGAAACACCATATATTTT.